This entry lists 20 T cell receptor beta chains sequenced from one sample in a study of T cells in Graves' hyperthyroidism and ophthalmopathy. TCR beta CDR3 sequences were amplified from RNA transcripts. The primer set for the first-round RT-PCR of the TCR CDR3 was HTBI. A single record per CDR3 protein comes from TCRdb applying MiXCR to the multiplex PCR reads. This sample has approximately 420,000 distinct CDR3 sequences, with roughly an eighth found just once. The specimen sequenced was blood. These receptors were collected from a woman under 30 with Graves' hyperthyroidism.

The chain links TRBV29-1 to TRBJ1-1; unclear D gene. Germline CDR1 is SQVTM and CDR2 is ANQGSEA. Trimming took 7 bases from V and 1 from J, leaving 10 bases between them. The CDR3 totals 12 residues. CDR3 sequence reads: CSAAVGNTEAFF. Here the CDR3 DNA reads TGCAGCGCTGCTGTAGGGAACACTGAAGCTTTCTTT. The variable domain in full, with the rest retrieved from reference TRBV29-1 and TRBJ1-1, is SAVISQKPSRDICQRGTSLTIQCQVDSQVTMMFWYRQQPGQSLTLIATANQGSEATYESGFVIDKFPISRPNLTFSTLTVSNMSPEDSSIYLCSAAVGNTEAFFGQGTRLTVV.

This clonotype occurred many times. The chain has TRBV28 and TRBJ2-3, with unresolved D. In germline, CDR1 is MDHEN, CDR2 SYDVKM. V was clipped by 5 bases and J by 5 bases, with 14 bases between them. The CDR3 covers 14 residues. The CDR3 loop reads CASSQEDPRDTQYF. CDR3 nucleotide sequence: TGTGCCAGCAGTCAAGAGGACCCGCGAGATACGCAGTATTTT.

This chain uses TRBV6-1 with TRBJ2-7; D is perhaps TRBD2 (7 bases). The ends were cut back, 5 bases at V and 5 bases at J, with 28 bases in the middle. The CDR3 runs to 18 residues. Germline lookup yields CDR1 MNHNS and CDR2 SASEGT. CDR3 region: CASSIKGGGAGSSHEQYF. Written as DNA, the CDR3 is TGTGCCAGCAGTATAAAGGGGGGGGGGGCCGGGAGCAGCCACGAGCAGTACTTC.

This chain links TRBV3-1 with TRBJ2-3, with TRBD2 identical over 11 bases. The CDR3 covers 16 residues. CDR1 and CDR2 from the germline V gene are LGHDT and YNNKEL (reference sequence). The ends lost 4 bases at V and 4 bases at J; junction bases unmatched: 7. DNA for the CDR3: TGTGCCAGCAGCCGCATTAGCGGGAGGGGCGCAGATACGCAGTATTTT. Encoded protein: CASSRISGRGADTQYF.

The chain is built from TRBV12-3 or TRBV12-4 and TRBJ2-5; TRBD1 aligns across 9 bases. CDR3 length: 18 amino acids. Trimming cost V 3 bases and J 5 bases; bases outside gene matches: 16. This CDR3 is CASSFGRQGVLSWETQYF. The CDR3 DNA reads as TGTGCCAGCAGTTTTGGGAGACAGGGGGTACTCTCGTGGGAGACCCAGTACTTC.

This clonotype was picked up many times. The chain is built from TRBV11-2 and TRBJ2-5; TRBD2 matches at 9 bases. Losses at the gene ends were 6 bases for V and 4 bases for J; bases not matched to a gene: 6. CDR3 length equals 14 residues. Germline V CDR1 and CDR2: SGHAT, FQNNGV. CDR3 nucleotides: TGTGCCAGCAGGAAAACGCGGGGGGGAGAGACCCAGTACTTC. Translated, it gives CASRKTRGGETQYF.

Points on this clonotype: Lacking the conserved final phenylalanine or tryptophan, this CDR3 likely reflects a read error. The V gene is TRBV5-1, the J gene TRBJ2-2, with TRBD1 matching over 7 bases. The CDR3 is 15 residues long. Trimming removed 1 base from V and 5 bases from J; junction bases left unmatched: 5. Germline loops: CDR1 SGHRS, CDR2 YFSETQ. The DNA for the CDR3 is TGCGCCAGCAGCTTGAGACAGGGAGATACCGGGGAGCTGTTTCTT. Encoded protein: CASSLRQGDTGELFL.

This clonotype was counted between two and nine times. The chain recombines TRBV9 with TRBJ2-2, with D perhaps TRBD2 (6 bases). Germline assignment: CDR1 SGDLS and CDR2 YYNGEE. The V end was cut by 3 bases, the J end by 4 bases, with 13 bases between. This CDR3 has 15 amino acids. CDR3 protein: CASSGLATLTGELFF. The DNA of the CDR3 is TGTGCCAGCAGCGGTCTAGCGACACTCACCGGGGAGCTGTTTTTT. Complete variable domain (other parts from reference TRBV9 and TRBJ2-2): DSGVTQTPKHLITATGQRVTLRCSPRSGDLSVYWYQQSLDQGLQFLIQYYNGEERAKGNILERFSAQQFPDLHSELNLSSLELGDSALYFCASSGLATLTGELFFGEGSRLTVL.

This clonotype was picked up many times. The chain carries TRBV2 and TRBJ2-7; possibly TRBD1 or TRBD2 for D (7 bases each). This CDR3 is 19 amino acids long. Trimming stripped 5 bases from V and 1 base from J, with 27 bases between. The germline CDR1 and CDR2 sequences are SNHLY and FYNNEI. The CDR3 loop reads CASSLRFRQGGLTSYEQYF. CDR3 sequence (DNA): TGTGCCAGCAGTCTCCGGTTCCGACAGGGAGGGCTGACTTCCTACGAGCAGTACTTC.

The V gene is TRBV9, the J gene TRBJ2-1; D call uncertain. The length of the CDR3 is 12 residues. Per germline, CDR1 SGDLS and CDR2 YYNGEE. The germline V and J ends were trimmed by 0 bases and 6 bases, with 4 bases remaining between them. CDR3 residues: CASSVDPNEQFF. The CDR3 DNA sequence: TGTGCCAGCAGCGTAGATCCCAATGAGCAGTTCTTC.

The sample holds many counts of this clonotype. CDR3 DNA sequence: TGCAGTGCCACGACTAGCGGGAGCGCCCTACAGACCCAGTACTTC. Its protein product is CSATTSGSALQTQYF. V gene TRBV20-1 combines with J gene TRBJ2-5, with 12 bases identical to TRBD2. Germline values: CDR1 DFQATT, CDR2 SNEGSKA (reference sequence). The CDR3 totals 15 residues. V was clipped by 6 bases and J by 6 bases; unmatched bases: 11.

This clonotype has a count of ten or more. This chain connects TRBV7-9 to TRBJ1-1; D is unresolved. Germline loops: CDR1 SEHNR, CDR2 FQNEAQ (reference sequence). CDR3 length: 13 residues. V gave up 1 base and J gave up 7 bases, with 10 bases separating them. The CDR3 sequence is CASSLVGGSEAFF. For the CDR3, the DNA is TGTGCCAGCAGCTTAGTCGGTGGGAGTGAAGCTTTCTTT. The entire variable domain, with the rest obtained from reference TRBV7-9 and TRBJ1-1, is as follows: DTGVSQNPRHKITKRGQNVTFRCDPISEHNRLYWYRQTLGQGPEFLTYFQNEAQLEKSRLLSDRFSAERPKGSFSTLEIQRTEQGDSAMYLCASSLVGGSEAFFGQGTRLTVV.

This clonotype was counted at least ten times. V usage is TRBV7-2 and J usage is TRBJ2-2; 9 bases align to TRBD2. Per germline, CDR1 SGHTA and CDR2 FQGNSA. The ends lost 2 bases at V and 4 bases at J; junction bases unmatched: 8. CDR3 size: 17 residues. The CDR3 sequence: CASSLQASGIGTGELFF. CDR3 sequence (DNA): TGTGCCAGCAGCTTACAGGCTAGCGGGATAGGCACCGGGGAGCTGTTTTTT.

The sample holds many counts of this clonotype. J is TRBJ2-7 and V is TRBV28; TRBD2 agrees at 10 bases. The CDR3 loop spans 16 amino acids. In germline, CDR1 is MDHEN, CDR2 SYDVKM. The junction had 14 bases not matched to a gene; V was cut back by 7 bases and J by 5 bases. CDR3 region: CASTLGWASGRNEQYF. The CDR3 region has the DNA TGTGCCAGCACCTTAGGTTGGGCTAGCGGGAGAAACGAGCAGTACTTC.

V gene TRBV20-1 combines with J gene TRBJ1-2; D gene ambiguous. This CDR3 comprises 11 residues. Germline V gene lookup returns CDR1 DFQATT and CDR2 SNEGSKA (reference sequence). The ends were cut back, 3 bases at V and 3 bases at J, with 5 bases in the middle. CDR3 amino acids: CSARDDYGYTF. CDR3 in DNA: TGCAGTGCTAGGGACGACTATGGCTACACCTTC.

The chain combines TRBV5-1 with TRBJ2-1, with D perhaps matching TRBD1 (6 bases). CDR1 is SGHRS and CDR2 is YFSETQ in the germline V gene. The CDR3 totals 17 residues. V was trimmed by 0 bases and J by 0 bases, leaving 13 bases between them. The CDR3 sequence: CASSLEVGALSYNEQFF. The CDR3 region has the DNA TGCGCCAGCAGCTTGGAAGTGGGGGCCCTCTCCTACAATGAGCAGTTCTTC.

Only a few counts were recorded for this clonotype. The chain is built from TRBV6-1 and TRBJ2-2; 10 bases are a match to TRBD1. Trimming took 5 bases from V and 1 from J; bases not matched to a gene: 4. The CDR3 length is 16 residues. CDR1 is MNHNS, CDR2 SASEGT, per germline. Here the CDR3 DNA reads TGTGCCAGCAGTCCCGGGACAGGGGAGAACACCGGGGAGCTGTTTTTT. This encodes CASSPGTGENTGELFF.

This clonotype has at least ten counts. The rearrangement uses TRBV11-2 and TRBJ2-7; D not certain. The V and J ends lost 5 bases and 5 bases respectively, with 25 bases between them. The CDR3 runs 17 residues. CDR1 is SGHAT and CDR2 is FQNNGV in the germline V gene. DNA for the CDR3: TGTGCCAGCAGCCCGACCGGGTTCCTTTCGGGTATACACGAGCAGTACTTC. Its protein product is CASSPTGFLSGIHEQYF.

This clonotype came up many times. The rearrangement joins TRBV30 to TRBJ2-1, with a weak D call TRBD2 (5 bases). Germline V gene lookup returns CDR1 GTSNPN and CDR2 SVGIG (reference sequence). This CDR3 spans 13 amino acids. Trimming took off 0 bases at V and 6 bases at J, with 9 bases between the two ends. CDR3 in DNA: TGTGCCTGGAGTGTAGGGCGGGTCAATGAGCAGTTCTTC. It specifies CAWSVGRVNEQFF.

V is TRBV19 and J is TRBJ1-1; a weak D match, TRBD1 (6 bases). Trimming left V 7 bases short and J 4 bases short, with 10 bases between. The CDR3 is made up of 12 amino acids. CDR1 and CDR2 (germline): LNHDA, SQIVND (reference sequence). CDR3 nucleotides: TGTGCCAGTAACTGGGGGCCCACTGAAGCTTTCTTT. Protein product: CASNWGPTEAFF.